This record concerns one T cell receptor (beta chain) sequence. With 3 bases removed from V and 1 base from J, the gap between germline ends came to 22 bases. Germline V lookup: CDR1 SGHAT, CDR2 FQNNGV. There are 18 residues in the CDR3. This entry comes from a study of cytomegalovirus exposure and HLA in healthy donors. The table came from immunoSEQ multiplex PCR; TCRdb's copy has only in-frame clones and leaves some out. The sample contains under 200,000 clones, 91% of which appear only once. V gene TRBV11-2 combines with J gene TRBJ2-7, with D possibly TRBD2 on 5 matching bases. This receptor was identified in a woman aged 18-29 years in good health and CMV-seropositive. Sequencing was performed on PBMCs. The CDR3 DNA reads as TGTGCCAGCAGCTTTCGCCAAGTTACTGGCGGGTATTCCTACGAGCAGTACTTC. Protein product: CASSFRQVTGGYSYEQYF.